This T cell receptor beta chain was found in a study of a mutant IDH1 vaccine in newly diagnosed glioma. Study summary: Treated patients comprised about 60% males and around 40% females, mean age approximately 42 years.

The CDR3 is 14 residues long. The V gene end was trimmed by 5 bases and the J gene end by 6 bases; junction bases not matched to a gene: 8. The germline CDR1 and CDR2 sequences are SEHNR and FQNEAQ (reference sequence). Time point described: week 47, end of study. Each dose delivered 300 ug of mutant IDH1 20-mer peptide subcutaneously with imiquimod. General study findings and limits: Immune responses induced by the vaccine were seen in around 93% of patients, spanning multiple MHC alleles.

To note about this clone: Its cognate antigen is unknown.

Generated by immunoSEQ multiplex PCR, the TCRdb table keeps only in-frame clones and is missing some. The sample includes under 60,000 clones, about three quarters of them seen just once. Sequencing was performed on PBMCs, taken from a glioma patient whose treatment included an IDH1 peptide vaccine. The chain carries TRBV7-9 and TRBJ2-7; 9 positions agree with TRBD2. This TCR derives from a woman in her forties with glioma. Some clones in this sample may be carry-over from other donors' samples. Written as DNA, the CDR3 is TGTGCCAGCAGCACGGGACTAGCCCCCCTCGAGCAGTACTTC. Protein sequence: CASSTGLAPLEQYF.